The 32 T cell receptor beta chains in this list originate from one sample, sequenced in a study of PD-L1 blockade in urothelial cancer. Method: immunoSEQ multiplex PCR; TCRdb's copy keeps in-frame clones and lacks some. The sample carries fewer than 50,000 clones, roughly 85% recorded once. Material: PBMCs, obtained around atezolizumab (anti-PD-L1) treatment. These receptors were collected from a man between 60 and 75 years old with urothelial cancer.

The gene calls are TRBV4-1 and TRBJ1-2, with unresolved D. The CDR3 sequence is 12 residues long. V was pared by 3 bases and J by 4 bases, with 6 bases between. Germline CDR1 reads MGHRA; CDR2 reads YSYEKL. CDR3 sequence: CASSHPSYGYTF. The CDR3 DNA is TGCGCCAGCAGCCATCCGTCCTATGGCTACACCTTC.

This chain connects TRBV12-5 to TRBJ2-7, with 8 bases lining up with TRBD1. This CDR3 is 14 amino acids long. Trimming removed 7 bases from V and 5 bases from J; junction bases left unmatched: 10. CDR1 is LGHNT, CDR2 FRNRAP, per germline. In DNA form, the CDR3 reads TGTGCTAGTGACCCTGGACAGGGTAGTAACGAGCAGTACTTC. It translates to CASDPGQGSNEQYF.

The chain recombines TRBV6-5 with TRBJ1-2, with D maybe TRBD1 (6 bases). The CDR3 length is 15 residues. Germline V lookup: CDR1 MNHEY, CDR2 SVGAGI. Trimming cost V 10 bases and J 2 bases, with 20 bases left between them. The CDR3 is CATVRSGGINYGYTF. The DNA of the CDR3 is TGTGCCACCGTTCGGTCGGGGGGCATCAACTATGGCTACACCTTC.

This chain uses TRBV7-2 with TRBJ2-7; 7 nucleotides agree with TRBD1. V lost 5 bases, J lost 3 bases, and 10 bases stayed unmatched. Germline values: CDR1 SGHTA, CDR2 FQGNSA. CDR3 size: 15 residues. The CDR3 spells CASSKGTEPFYEQYF. The CDR3 DNA is TGTGCCAGCAGCAAAGGGACAGAGCCTTTCTACGAGCAGTACTTC.

This clone occurred once. The rearrangement joins TRBV7-3 to TRBJ2-1, with 8 nucleotides matching TRBD1. Trimming took 5 bases from V and 6 from J; bases not matched to a gene: 12. CDR3 size: 16 residues. CDR1 and CDR2 (germline): SGHTA, FQGTGA. The CDR3 sequence is CASSLRAGGYLNEQFF. CDR3 sequence (DNA): TGTGCCAGCAGCCTAAGGGCAGGGGGCTATCTCAATGAGCAGTTCTTC.

The CDR3 DNA follows: TGTGCCAGCAGCACCCCTCCGGCCCTAGCCGGTCTCTACAATGAGCAGTTCTTC. This sequence encodes CASSTPPALAGLYNEQFF. V is TRBV7-9 and J is TRBJ2-1; the D gene is possibly TRBD2 (5 bases). V dropped 5 bases and J dropped 3 bases, with 23 bases sitting between them. The CDR3 loop spans 18 amino acids. Germline V gene sequence: CDR1 SEHNR, CDR2 FQNEAQ (reference sequence).

The V and J genes are TRBV30 and TRBJ1-2; D is possibly TRBD1 (5 bases). There are 13 residues in the CDR3. Trimming left V 0 bases short and J 4 bases short, with 9 bases between. Germline assignment: CDR1 GTSNPN and CDR2 SVGIG (reference sequence). In DNA, the CDR3 is TGTGCCTGGAGTGTACTGGGGGGCTATGGCTACACCTTC. It specifies CAWSVLGGYGYTF.

The chain couples TRBV15 to TRBJ1-1, with a weak D call TRBD1 (5 bases). Germline V gene data show CDR1 as LNHNV and CDR2 as YYDKDF (reference sequence). Deletions cut 5 bases from V and 4 bases from J, with 17 bases between. This CDR3 region has 15 residues. Written as DNA, the CDR3 is TGTGCCACCAGCTCGCGGACACCACGATCCACTGAAGCTTTCTTT. Its translation: CATSSRTPRSTEAFF.

The chain links TRBV27 to TRBJ1-2, with a possible D match to TRBD1 (5 bases). This CDR3 region has 13 residues. Trimming removed 5 bases at V and 6 bases at J, with 13 bases between. The germline gives CDR1 MNHEY, CDR2 SMNVEV (reference sequence). Here the CDR3 reads CASSPDIRNGYTF. DNA for the CDR3: TGTGCCAGCAGTCCGGACATAAGGAATGGCTACACCTTC.

The V call is TRBV9, the J call TRBJ2-1; tentative D call: TRBD1 (5 bases). V shed 5 bases and J shed 4 bases, with 10 bases lying between them. CDR3 length: 13 residues. The germline CDR1 and CDR2 sequences are SGDLS and YYNGEE. The CDR3 here is CASSTTGYNEQFF. As DNA, the CDR3 is TGTGCCAGCAGTACCACAGGATACAATGAGCAGTTCTTC.

This chain joins TRBV7-2 and TRBJ1-1, with unresolved D. The length of the CDR3 is 14 residues. Per the germline V gene, CDR1 is SGHTA and CDR2 is FQGNSA. V was pared by 0 bases and J by 5 bases, with 10 bases between. CDR3 amino acids: CASSLALTQTEAFF. DNA of the CDR3: TGTGCCAGCAGCTTAGCGCTGACTCAAACTGAAGCTTTCTTT.

The genes are TRBV18 and TRBJ1-6; TRBD1 matches 9 bases. CDR1 and CDR2 from the germline V gene are KGHSH and LQKENI. Trimming took 2 bases from V and 5 from J; bases not matched to a gene: 1. The length of the CDR3 is 15 residues. The CDR3 nucleotides are TGTGCCAGCTCACCAGGACAGGGGAATAATTCACCCCTCCACTTT. As protein: CASSPGQGNNSPLHF.

V gene TRBV5-1 combines with J gene TRBJ1-3; no reliable D call. The V gene's germline CDR1 is SGHRS and CDR2 YFSETQ. The V and J ends lost 4 bases and 0 bases respectively, with 11 bases between them. This CDR3 has 15 residues. The CDR3 DNA reads TGCGCCAGCAGCACCGGACTCGGCTCTGGAAACACCATATATTTT. The encoded protein is CASSTGLGSGNTIYF.

The CDR3 spells CASSPRTGKVELFF. The CDR3 nucleotides read TGTGCCAGTAGTCCGCGGACAGGGAAGGTGGAGCTGTTTTTT. The rearrangement joins TRBV19 to TRBJ2-2; 8 nucleotides agree with TRBD1. Trimming at V came to 5 bases and at J to 10 bases, leaving 9 bases not matched to a gene. The germline V gene encodes CDR1 LNHDA and CDR2 SQIVND (reference sequence). The CDR3 length is 14 residues.

The genes are TRBV7-3 and TRBJ2-2, with a tentative D call TRBD2 (6 bases). CDR3 size: 15 residues. Trimming took 6 bases from V and 2 from J, leaving 13 bases between them. In germline, CDR1 is SGHTA, CDR2 FQGTGA. CDR3 amino acids: CASRVMGGNTGELFF. The CDR3 nucleotides are TGTGCCAGCAGGGTCATGGGAGGTAACACCGGGGAGCTGTTTTTT.

J is TRBJ1-2 and V is TRBV18; D gene unclear. The CDR3 extends over 17 amino acids. The germline CDR1 and CDR2 sequences are KGHSH and LQKENI. Trimming removed 5 bases at V and 8 bases at J, with 27 bases between. The CDR3 nucleotides are TGTGCCAGCTCATTTACGGGTCTTTACCAGTTAAGGAGAGGCTACACCTTC. Its protein product is CASSFTGLYQLRRGYTF.

The chain is built from TRBV10-2 and TRBJ1-3; 8 positions match TRBD1. The CDR3 spans 15 residues. The junction had 7 bases not matched to a gene; V was cut back by 5 bases and J by 4 bases. The V gene's germline CDR1 is WSHSY and CDR2 SAAADI. DNA for the CDR3: TGCGCCAGCAGTCCAGGGGGCGCATCGGGAAACACCATATATTTT. It is translated as CASSPGGASGNTIYF.

As for this clone: Additional DNA sequences in this sample encode the identical CDR3. The chain has TRBV7-9 and TRBJ1-2, with 8 bases fitting TRBD1. Germline CDR1 reads SEHNR; CDR2 reads FQNEAQ (reference sequence). The CDR3 length is 13 residues. With V trimmed by 3 bases and J by 4 bases, 1 base remained unmatched. The CDR3 here is CASSLDRVYGYTF. In nucleotides, the CDR3 is TGTGCCAGCAGCTTGGACAGGGTCTATGGCTACACCTTC. The whole variable domain, filled in from reference TRBV7-9 and TRBJ1-2, reads DTGVSQNPRHKITKRGQNVTFRCDPISEHNRLYWYRQTLGQGPEFLTYFQNEAQLEKSRLLSDRFSAERPKGSFSTLEIQRTEQGDSAMYLCASSLDRVYGYTFGSGTRLTVV.

In its sample, this clone was seen a few times. The chain recombines TRBV7-2 with TRBJ1-5; no firm D call. Trimming cost V 3 bases and J 4 bases, with 13 bases left between them. The CDR3 consists of 15 residues. CDR1 and CDR2 (germline): SGHTA, FQGNSA. The DNA for the CDR3 is TGTGCCAGCAGCTTTCTGGGAGGAGCTAATCAGCCCCAGCATTTT. It translates to CASSFLGGANQPQHF.

V gene TRBV7-2 combines with J gene TRBJ2-7; possibly TRBD1 for D (5 bases). Trimming cost V 2 bases and J 6 bases, with 11 bases left between them. This CDR3 is built from 13 residues. The germline gives CDR1 SGHTA, CDR2 FQGNSA. DNA for the CDR3: TGTGCCAGCAGCTTACAGGGTATGGGCGAGCAGTACTTC. Protein: CASSLQGMGEQYF.

This clone was recorded once. The chain recombines TRBV5-1 with TRBJ1-2; 9 positions match TRBD1. Per the germline V gene, CDR1 is SGHRS and CDR2 is YFSETQ. The CDR3 totals 14 residues. V shed 4 bases and J 2 bases; nucleotides not matched to a gene: 3. The CDR3 reads CASSKGQGNYGYTF. The DNA of the CDR3 is TGCGCCAGCAGCAAAGGACAGGGGAACTATGGCTACACCTTC.

V and J are TRBV6-1 and TRBJ1-5, with 12 bases fitting TRBD1. Per germline, CDR1 MNHNS and CDR2 SASEGT. Trimming at V came to 8 bases and at J to 5 bases, leaving 7 bases not matched to a gene. The CDR3 extends over 15 amino acids. The CDR3 bases are TGTGCCAGCTGGCGGGGACAGGGGGCCCATCAGCCCCAGCATTTT. It is translated as CASWRGQGAHQPQHF.

The chain is built from TRBV5-1 and TRBJ1-4, with D maybe TRBD1 (5 bases). V was pared by 4 bases and J by 1 base, with 14 bases between. Germline V gives CDR1 SGHRS, CDR2 YFSETQ. CDR3 length equals 16 residues. As DNA, the CDR3 is TGCGCCAGCAGCCCCTCCGGGGGAGGAACTAATGAAAAACTGTTTTTT. This codes for CASSPSGGGTNEKLFF.

The V call is TRBV6-1, the J call TRBJ2-3; 12 nucleotides match TRBD2. The length of the CDR3 is 15 residues. V gave up 6 bases and J gave up 5 bases; unmatched junction bases: 6. CDR1 is MNHNS and CDR2 is SASEGT in the germline V gene. The CDR3 loop is CASSPTSGGLDTQYF. The CDR3 nucleotides read TGTGCCAGCAGCCCGACTAGCGGGGGTTTAGATACGCAGTATTTT.

The chain uses TRBV6-4 and TRBJ1-2; TRBD1 matches 11 bases. Unmatched junction bases numbered 4, after V lost 7 bases and J lost 3 bases. The CDR3 is made up of 14 amino acids. The V gene's germline CDR1 is MRHNA and CDR2 SNTAGT. CDR3 region: CASTRDRGDYGYTF. CDR3 coding DNA: TGTGCCAGCACTCGGGACAGGGGGGACTATGGCTACACCTTC.

This chain connects TRBV19 to TRBJ1-2; D is unresolved. The ends were cut back, 7 bases at V and 0 bases at J, with 21 bases in the middle. Germline loops: CDR1 LNHDA, CDR2 SQIVND (reference sequence). The CDR3 spans 17 residues. CDR3 sequence (DNA): TGTGCCAGTACCACGGCGGGATTACTCACTTCTAACTATGGCTACACCTTC. Translating gives CASTTAGLLTSNYGYTF.

This chain links TRBV5-6 with TRBJ2-1, with unresolved D. Trimming cost V 0 bases and J 5 bases, with 9 bases left between them. Germline CDR1 reads SGHDT; CDR2 reads YYEEEE. The CDR3 totals 14 residues. CDR3 nucleotides: TGTGCCAGCAGCTTGGGGCAGGTTAACAATGAGCAGTTCTTC. Encoded protein: CASSLGQVNNEQFF.

The chain links TRBV7-2 to TRBJ1-6; D might be TRBD1 (5 bases). Germline V gene sequence: CDR1 SGHTA, CDR2 FQGNSA. Trimming stripped 5 bases from V and 10 bases from J, with 15 bases between. The CDR3 runs 14 residues. The DNA of the CDR3 is TGTGCCAGCAGCCCCGTAGGGGTCCGGTCACCCCTCCACTTT. This sequence encodes CASSPVGVRSPLHF.

This clone was observed a few times. CDR3: CASSLSNYGYTF. CDR3 coding DNA: TGCGCCAGCAGCCTCTCTAACTATGGCTACACCTTC. This rearrangement joins TRBV5-1 to TRBJ1-2; D gene ambiguous. V was clipped by 4 bases and J by 0 bases, with 4 bases between them. CDR1 and CDR2 (germline): SGHRS, YFSETQ. This CDR3 has 12 residues.

The chain has TRBV11-3 and TRBJ2-1; no firm D call. This CDR3 spans 12 amino acids. Trimming stripped 2 bases from V and 9 bases from J, with 8 bases between. Germline-derived CDR1 and CDR2 are SGHNT and YENEEA. Written as DNA, the CDR3 is TGTGCCAGCAGCTTAAGGCTAGGTGAGCAGTTCTTC. Protein product: CASSLRLGEQFF.

V is TRBV5-1 and J is TRBJ2-7; tentatively, D is TRBD1 (6 bases). The CDR3 consists of 15 residues. Germline V gives CDR1 SGHRS, CDR2 YFSETQ. Trimming cost V 0 bases and J 3 bases, with 13 bases left between them. The CDR3 sequence is CASSLVTGPFYEQYF. The DNA of the CDR3 is TGCGCCAGCAGCTTGGTTACAGGGCCTTTCTACGAGCAGTACTTC.

The chain joins TRBV7-3 to TRBJ2-3; TRBD2 matches 10 bases. This CDR3 comprises 18 residues. The trim removed 0 bases at V and 3 bases at J, leaving 9 bases unmatched. Looked up from germline, CDR1 is SGHTA and CDR2 is FQGTGA. The CDR3 DNA is TGTGCCAGCAGCTTAACAGGTTCGGGGACTAGCGCAACAGATACGCAGTATTTT. The encoded protein is CASSLTGSGTSATDTQYF.